This passage covers 27 T cell receptor beta chains from one sample sequenced in a study of T cells in Graves' hyperthyroidism and ophthalmopathy. RNA transcripts provided the source from which TCR beta CDR3 regions were amplified. The HTBI primer set served for first-round RT-PCR of the TCR CDR3. TCRdb called the multiplex PCR reads again in MiXCR, with one record for every CDR3 protein. The sample has approximately 480,000 distinct CDR3 sequences; less than 25% are singletons. Source material: blood. The receptors were gathered from a man between 18 and 35 years old with Graves' hyperthyroidism.

This clonotype was counted a few times. The CDR3 reads CASSLDQGGHTQYF. As DNA, the CDR3 is TGTGCCAGCAGCTTAGACCAGGGTGGGCATACGCAGTATTTT. The chain combines TRBV11-2 with TRBJ2-3; D perhaps matches TRBD1 (5 bases). The germline CDR1 and CDR2 sequences are SGHAT and FQNNGV. Trimming stripped 0 bases from V and 7 bases from J, with 11 bases between. This CDR3 is 14 amino acids long.

This clonotype occurred many times. V gene TRBV14 combines with J gene TRBJ2-5; D ambiguous. V was clipped by 0 bases and J by 5 bases, with 7 bases between them. Germline lookup yields CDR1 SGHDN and CDR2 FVKESK. This CDR3 has 13 amino acids. The CDR3 DNA sequence: TGTGCCAGCAGCCAAGAAAATGGGGAGACCCAGTACTTC. It encodes CASSQENGETQYF.

This clonotype was seen a few times. V gene TRBV12-3 or TRBV12-4 combines with J gene TRBJ2-4; D is ambiguous. The CDR3 is made up of 16 amino acids. Trimming removed 5 bases from V and 0 bases from J, with 14 bases in between. In DNA form, the CDR3 reads TGTGCCAGCAGTCCCCTCCGCCAGCTAGCCAAAAACATTCAGTACTTC. Translating it yields CASSPLRQLAKNIQYF.

This clonotype appeared a few times. The chain employs TRBV9 and TRBJ2-7; 10 bases align to TRBD1. The V gene's germline CDR1 is SGDLS and CDR2 YYNGEE. V lost 3 bases and J lost 6; bases outside the gene matches: 9. This CDR3 comprises 15 residues. This chain's CDR3 is CASSAGGTGEGEQYF. The CDR3 DNA reads as TGTGCCAGCAGCGCGGGAGGGACAGGGGAAGGCGAGCAGTACTTC.

In this sample, this clonotype turned up many times. The rearrangement uses TRBV5-1 and TRBJ2-7; D remains ambiguous. The germline V gene has CDR1 SGHRS and CDR2 YFSETQ. Deletions cut 0 bases from V and 4 bases from J, with 8 bases between. The CDR3 covers 13 residues. CDR3 loop: CASSLGQQYEQYF. The CDR3 nucleotides are TGCGCCAGCAGCTTGGGTCAACAGTACGAGCAGTACTTC. The whole variable domain, remainder taken from reference TRBV5-1 and TRBJ2-7, is KAGVTQTPRYLIKTRGQQVTLSCSPISGHRSVSWYQQTPGQGLQFLFEYFSETQRNKGNFPGRFSGRQFSNSRSEMNVSTLELGDSALYLCASSLGQQYEQYFGPGTRLTVT.

At least ten counts were recorded for this clonotype. The chain carries TRBV30 and TRBJ1-1; 9 nucleotides line up with TRBD1. The germline V gene encodes CDR1 GTSNPN and CDR2 SVGIG (reference sequence). With V trimmed by 4 bases and J by 1 base, 1 base remained unmatched. The CDR3 covers 13 residues. The CDR3 spells CAWTGQGNTEAFF. As DNA, the CDR3 is TGTGCCTGGACGGGACAGGGGAACACTGAAGCTTTCTTT.

V usage is TRBV27 and J usage is TRBJ2-3; D is tentatively TRBD1 or TRBD2 (5 bases each). Trimming pared 7 bases from V and 1 base from J, leaving 12 bases between. The germline CDR1 and CDR2 sequences are MNHEY and SMNVEV (reference sequence). The CDR3 consists of 14 residues. CDR3 sequence reads: CASKYGAGTDTQYF. CDR3 nucleotide sequence: TGTGCCAGCAAGTACGGGGCGGGCACAGATACGCAGTATTTT.

In this sample, this clonotype turned up many times. This CDR3 reads CASRSGLTYEQYF. CDR3 sequence (DNA): TGTGCCAGCCGTAGCGGGCTTACCTACGAGCAGTACTTC. V and J are TRBV2 and TRBJ2-7; 7 bases agree with TRBD2. V shed 8 bases and J 2 bases; nucleotides not matched to a gene: 6. The CDR3 is 13 residues long. Germline loops: CDR1 SNHLY, CDR2 FYNNEI.

This clonotype was counted only a few times. This chain connects TRBV20-1 to TRBJ2-5; possible D gene TRBD1, 6 bases. This CDR3 is 14 amino acids long. Germline V lookup: CDR1 DFQATT, CDR2 SNEGSKA (reference sequence). Between the trimmed V and J ends, which lost 5 bases and 5 bases, there was a span of 18 bases. The CDR3 coding sequence is TGCAGTGCTCCGAGGACAGCCAAGGGGGAGACCCAGTACTTC. As protein: CSAPRTAKGETQYF.

There are many counts of this clonotype. V and J are TRBV11-2 and TRBJ1-2, with 7 nucleotides matching TRBD1. CDR1 is SGHAT, CDR2 FQNNGV, per germline. V lost 5 bases to trimming and J lost 4 bases; unmatched junction nucleotides: 10. This CDR3 is built from 15 residues. This CDR3 is CASSTPGQPSYGYTF. For the CDR3, the DNA is TGTGCCAGCAGCACGCCGGGACAGCCTAGCTATGGCTACACCTTC.

With respect to this clonotype: Being one base from a much bigger clone, this may be a read error. J is TRBJ2-2 and V is TRBV20-1; perhaps TRBD1 as D (6 bases). The CDR3 totals 15 residues. The germline gives CDR1 DFQATT, CDR2 SNEGSKA (reference sequence). Trimming removed 0 bases from V and 9 bases from J, with 17 bases in between. CDR3 sequence: CSAREAGVVARELFF. CDR3 DNA: TGCAGTGCTAGAGAGGCAGGGGTAGTAGCCAGGGAGCTGTTTTTT.

This chain connects TRBV27 to TRBJ2-5, with 12 bases fitting TRBD2. With 5 bases clipped from V and 4 bases from J, the junction kept 8 bases outside the gene matches. This CDR3 spans 16 amino acids. Germline V gene sequence: CDR1 MNHEY, CDR2 SMNVEV (reference sequence). CDR3 sequence reads: CASSEASGRALETQYF. For the CDR3, the DNA is TGTGCCAGCAGTGAGGCTAGCGGGAGGGCCCTAGAGACCCAGTACTTC.

This clonotype was recorded many times. This sequence joins TRBV2 and TRBJ2-7, with TRBD1 identical over 7 bases. This CDR3 is built from 13 residues. Germline trimming cut 6 bases from V and 4 bases from J; bases unmatched to any gene: 6. The V gene's germline CDR1 is SNHLY and CDR2 FYNNEI. The CDR3 loop reads CASRTGTVYEQYF. CDR3 nucleotides: TGTGCCAGCAGAACCGGGACAGTATACGAGCAGTACTTC.

There are many counts of this clonotype. The chain is built from TRBV6-5 and TRBJ2-5; tentatively, D is TRBD1 (5 bases). Germline V lookup: CDR1 MNHEY, CDR2 SVGAGI. The CDR3 has 15 residues. With 4 bases removed from V and 1 base from J, the gap between germline ends came to 13 bases. The DNA of the CDR3 is TGTGCCAGCAGTTTCCCAGACAGTCCCCAAGAGACCCAGTACTTC. It translates to CASSFPDSPQETQYF.

The rearrangement joins TRBV6-1 to TRBJ1-1; D call uncertain. This CDR3 has 16 amino acids. Germline loops: CDR1 MNHNS, CDR2 SASEGT. V shed 2 bases and J shed 2 bases, with 15 bases lying between them. Written as DNA, the CDR3 is TGTGCCAGCAGTGAACTTCCGGGCAGGTCTAACACTGAAGCTTTCTTT. It is translated as CASSELPGRSNTEAFF.

V is TRBV19 and J is TRBJ1-1, with TRBD1 matching 9 bases. V lost 7 bases, J lost 1 base, and 16 bases stayed unmatched. The germline gives CDR1 LNHDA, CDR2 SQIVND (reference sequence). The CDR3 sequence is 18 residues long. The CDR3 sequence: CASKRQDRGPLANTEAFF. The CDR3 bases are TGTGCCAGTAAAAGGCAGGACAGGGGTCCCCTCGCGAACACTGAAGCTTTCTTT.

This clonotype has at least ten counts. The junction departs from germline at one end; a sequencing error may be responsible. The rearrangement joins TRBV20-1 to TRBJ1-3, with no clear D. There are 12 residues in the CDR3. The germline CDR1 and CDR2 sequences are DFQATT and SNEGSKA (reference sequence). CDR3 DNA: TGCAGTGCCAGAGCCGCTGGAAACACCATATATTTT. Encoded protein: CSARAAGNTIYF.

This chain connects TRBV4-1 to TRBJ1-5; D unclear. Germline assignment: CDR1 MGHRA and CDR2 YSYEKL. The CDR3 totals 14 residues. Trimming took 1 base from V and 4 from J, leaving 8 bases between them. The CDR3 sequence is CASSQVEGNQPQHF. The CDR3, as DNA: TGCGCCAGCAGCCAAGTAGAAGGGAATCAGCCCCAGCATTTT.

This clonotype was recorded many times. V is TRBV5-1 and J is TRBJ2-7; the match to TRBD1 covers 10 bases. The CDR3 length is 14 residues. Germline CDR1 SGHRS, CDR2 YFSETQ. V lost 2 bases and J lost 6; bases outside the gene matches: 5. The DNA of the CDR3 is TGCGCCAGCAGCTTTGGACAGGGGGTGAGCGAGCAGTACTTC. It translates to CASSFGQGVSEQYF.

This clonotype was seen more than once but under ten times. The J gene is TRBJ2-4, the V gene TRBV5-1, with a possible D match to TRBD2 (6 bases). Germline loops: CDR1 SGHRS, CDR2 YFSETQ. The CDR3 runs to 13 residues. The ends were cut back, 5 bases at V and 9 bases at J, with 15 bases in the middle. The CDR3 here is CASRPSGSRIQYF. The CDR3 DNA reads TGCGCCAGCAGGCCCTCCGGGAGTCGCATTCAGTACTTC.

At least ten counts were recorded for this clonotype. This chain connects TRBV28 to TRBJ1-6; 9 bases fit TRBD1. Per germline, CDR1 MDHEN and CDR2 SYDVKM. The length of the CDR3 is 14 residues. V shed 3 bases and J 10 bases; nucleotides not matched to a gene: 4. The CDR3 loop reads CASSLGTGYSPLHF. Here the CDR3 DNA reads TGTGCCAGCAGTTTGGGGACAGGGTACTCACCCCTCCACTTT. Together with reference TRBV28 and TRBJ1-6, the CDR3 gives the full variable domain: DVKVTQSSRYLVKRTGEKVFLECVQDMDHENMFWYRQDPGLGLRLIYFSYDVKMKEKGDIPEGYSVSREKKERFSLILESASTNQTSMYLCASSLGTGYSPLHFGNGTRLTVT.

This clonotype has only a few counts. This rearrangement joins TRBV28 to TRBJ2-7; a possible D gene is TRBD1 (5 bases). CDR3 length: 17 amino acids. Trimming shortened V by 4 bases and J by 2 bases, and 21 bases separated the two germline ends. Germline V gene lookup returns CDR1 MDHEN and CDR2 SYDVKM. CDR3 sequence (DNA): TGTGCCAGCAGTTCCAGCCCCCGGACATTCCTCACCTACGAGCAGTACTTC. Translated: CASSSSPRTFLTYEQYF.

This clonotype was counted many times. V is TRBV12-3 or TRBV12-4 and J is TRBJ1-5; no clear D. This CDR3 has 15 residues. Deletions cut 2 bases from V and 5 bases from J, with 13 bases between. CDR3 sequence (DNA): TGTGCCAGCAGTTTATCGGGGAGGTTCGATCAGCCCCAGCATTTT. This encodes CASSLSGRFDQPQHF.

CDR3 amino acids: CASSHLLGGAVNVLTF. CDR3 sequence (DNA): TGCGCCAGCAGCCATCTGTTAGGGGGGGCAGTCAACGTCCTGACTTTC. This sequence joins TRBV4-1 and TRBJ2-6, with a weak D call TRBD2 (7 bases). CDR3 length equals 16 residues. With 3 bases removed from V and 9 bases from J, the gap between germline ends came to 18 bases. Germline V gene sequence: CDR1 MGHRA, CDR2 YSYEKL.

The gene calls are TRBV12-3 or TRBV12-4 and TRBJ1-1; D call uncertain. The CDR3 is 12 residues long. V lost 5 bases and J 4 bases, leaving 8 bases between the germline ends. CDR3 protein: CASSRYSTEAFF. The CDR3 nucleotides read TGTGCCAGCAGTCGGTACTCCACTGAAGCTTTCTTT.

A single count supports this clonotype. The chain employs TRBV20-1 and TRBJ2-7, with D maybe TRBD2 (6 bases). CDR1 is DFQATT, CDR2 SNEGSKA, per germline (reference sequence). The CDR3 length is 14 residues. V lost 6 bases to trimming and J lost 3 bases, with 18 bases between them. CDR3 residues: CSAPVGGALYEQYF. The CDR3 nucleotides are TGCAGTGCCCCGGTGGGGGGAGCCCTCTACGAGCAGTACTTC.

The V gene is TRBV4-1, the J gene TRBJ2-7, with 10 bases matching TRBD2. Germline V gene lookup returns CDR1 MGHRA and CDR2 YSYEKL. The CDR3 is 15 amino acids. V lost 5 bases to trimming and J lost 1 base; unmatched junction nucleotides: 5. This chain's CDR3 is CASSAGLADSYEQYF. The CDR3 region has the DNA TGCGCCAGCAGCGCAGGACTAGCGGATTCCTACGAGCAGTACTTC.